A selection of T cell receptor beta chains follows, all from one sample in a study of blood T cell repertoires in COVID-19. Here immunoSEQ multiplex PCR was the method, and the copy in TCRdb shows in-frame clones only, minus some. The sample records roughly 340,000 clones, over 80% being singletons. The sample comprised peripheral blood. These receptors were obtained from a woman in her forties or fifties with COVID-19, enrolled during active disease. CDR3s include the opening cysteine and the closing phenylalanine or tryptophan. A D gene is named only where the DNA matches it firmly. Clone size is shown for a subset of rows, as once, few, many or a class of expanded clone.

clone_size	d_call	v_call	j_call	cdr3_length	cdr3_nt	cdr3_aa
NA	NA	TRBV6-5	TRBJ2-5	14	TGTGCCAGCAGCCTTACTAGGAAAGGAGAGACCCAGTACTTC	CASSLTRKGETQYF
NA	TRBD2	TRBV7-3	TRBJ2-1	16	TGTGCCAGCAGCTTAACCGCCTGGACTAGCGGCAATGAGCAGTTCTTC	CASSLTAWTSGNEQFF
NA	NA	TRBV12-5	TRBJ2-5	14	TGTGCTAGTGGTTTGGGGGGGGGCGTAGAGACCCAGTACTTC	CASGLGGGVETQYF
NA	TRBD2	TRBV7-9	TRBJ2-1	14	TGTGCCAGCAGTTCATCCTCTAGCGGCAATGAGCAGTTCTTC	CASSSSSSGNEQFF
NA	TRBD2	TRBV7-9	TRBJ2-7	16	TGTGCCAGCGCCTCCGGGACTAGCGGTCTTACCTACGAGCAGTACTTC	CASASGTSGLTYEQYF
NA	TRBD2	TRBV7-2	TRBJ2-1	16	TGTGCCAGCAGTCCTCCGGGACTAGCGGGAGTCAATGAGCAGTTCTTC	CASSPPGLAGVNEQFF
NA	TRBD2	TRBV6-1	TRBJ2-7	16	TGTGCCAGCAGTGAACTCTTAGCGGGAGGGCCCGACGAGCAGTACTTC	CASSELLAGGPDEQYF
NA	TRBD2	TRBV5-1	TRBJ2-3	14	TGCGCCAGCAGCGTTAGCGGGATCACAGATACGCAGTATTTT	CASSVSGITDTQYF
NA	TRBD2	TRBV16	TRBJ2-1	15	TGTGCCAGCAGCCACACGATAGCGGGGTACAATGAGCAGTTCTTC	CASSHTIAGYNEQFF
once	NA	TRBV11-3	TRBJ2-1	15	TGTGCCAGCAGCTTAGGTCCGGTGACCTACAATGAGCAGTTCTTC	CASSLGPVTYNEQFF
NA	NA	TRBV24-1	TRBJ2-5	12	TGTGCCACCAGTCAGGGGCAAGAGACCCAGTACTTC	CATSQGQETQYF
NA	NA	TRBV11-3	TRBJ2-1	15	TGTGCCAGCAGCGCTCAGGGGTACTCCTACAATGAGCAGTTCTTC	CASSAQGYSYNEQFF
NA	NA	TRBV7-9	TRBJ2-2	19	TGTGCCAGCAGCTTTCATTCTGGTTTCGGCAGGCCCAACACCGGGGAGCTGTTTTTT	CASSFHSGFGRPNTGELFF
once	TRBD1	TRBV7-2	TRBJ1-1	17	TGTGCCAGCAGCTTATTACCCGGGACAGGGTTGAACACTGAAGCTTTCTTT	CASSLLPGTGLNTEAFF
NA	TRBD2	TRBV3-1/TRBV3-2	TRBJ2-1	19	TGTGCCAGCAGCCACCTCGGGACTAGCGGGATAAGGTCCTACAATGAGCAGTTCTTC	CASSHLGTSGIRSYNEQFF
few	TRBD1	TRBV27	TRBJ1-6	15	TGTGCCAGCGGAGCCCGGACAGGGATGAATTCACCCCTCCACTTT	CASGARTGMNSPLHF
NA	TRBD1	TRBV19	TRBJ2-3	15	TGTGCCAGTAGTATCGACAGGGCAAGCACAGATACGCAGTATTTT	CASSIDRASTDTQYF